This TCR beta chain originates from a study of technical replicates of blood from a few donors. This CDR3 comprises 13 residues. The V and J ends lost 1 base and 3 bases respectively, with 7 bases between them. Germline V gene data show CDR1 as SGHTA and CDR2 as FQGNSA. Libraries were prepared by immunoSEQ multiplex PCR; TCRdb keeps only in-frame clonotypes and omits some of them. The profile covers roughly 13,000 clones, with approximately 84% appearing a single time and 11% taken by the ten largest. Sequencing used PBMCs. This clonotype originated in a human donor in good health. The genes are TRBV7-2 and TRBJ2-7; the D is unclear. CDR3 loop: CASSLGEYYEQYF. The CDR3 bases are TGTGCCAGCAGCTTAGGAGAGTACTACGAGCAGTACTTC.